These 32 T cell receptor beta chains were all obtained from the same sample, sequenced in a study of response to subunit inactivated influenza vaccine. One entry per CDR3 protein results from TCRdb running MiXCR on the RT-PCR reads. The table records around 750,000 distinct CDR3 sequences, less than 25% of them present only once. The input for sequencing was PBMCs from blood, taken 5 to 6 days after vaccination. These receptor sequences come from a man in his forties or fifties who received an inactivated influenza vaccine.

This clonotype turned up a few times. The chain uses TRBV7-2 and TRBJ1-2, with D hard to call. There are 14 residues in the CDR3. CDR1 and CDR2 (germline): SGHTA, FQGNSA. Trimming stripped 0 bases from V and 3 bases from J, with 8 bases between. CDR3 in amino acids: CASSLALFDYGYTF. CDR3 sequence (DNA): TGTGCCAGCAGCTTAGCTCTATTCGACTATGGCTACACCTTC.

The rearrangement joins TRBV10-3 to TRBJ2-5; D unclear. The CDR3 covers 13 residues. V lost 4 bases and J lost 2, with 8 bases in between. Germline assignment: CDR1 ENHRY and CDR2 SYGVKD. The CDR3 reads CAISGSEQETQYF. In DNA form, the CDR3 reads TGTGCCATCAGTGGGTCCGAGCAAGAGACCCAGTACTTC.

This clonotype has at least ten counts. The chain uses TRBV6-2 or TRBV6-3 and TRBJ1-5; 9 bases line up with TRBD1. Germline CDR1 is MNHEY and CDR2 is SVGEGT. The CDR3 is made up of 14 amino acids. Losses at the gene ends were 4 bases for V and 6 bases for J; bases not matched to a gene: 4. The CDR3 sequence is CASSSDRGSQPQHF. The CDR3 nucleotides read TGTGCCAGCAGTTCGGACAGGGGATCTCAGCCCCAGCATTTT.

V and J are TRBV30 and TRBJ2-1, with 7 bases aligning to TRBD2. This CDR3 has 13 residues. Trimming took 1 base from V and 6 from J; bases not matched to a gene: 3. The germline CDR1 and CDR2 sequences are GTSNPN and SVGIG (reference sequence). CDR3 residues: CAWSAGGGNEQFF. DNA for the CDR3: TGTGCCTGGAGTGCGGGAGGTGGCAATGAGCAGTTCTTC.

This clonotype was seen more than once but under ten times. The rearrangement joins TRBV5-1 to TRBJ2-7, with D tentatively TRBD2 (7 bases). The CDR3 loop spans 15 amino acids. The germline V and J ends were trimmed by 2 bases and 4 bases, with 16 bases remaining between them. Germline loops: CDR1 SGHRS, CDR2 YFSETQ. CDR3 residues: CASSLYPGRGYEQYF. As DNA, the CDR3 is TGCGCCAGCAGCTTATATCCAGGGAGGGGGTACGAGCAGTACTTC. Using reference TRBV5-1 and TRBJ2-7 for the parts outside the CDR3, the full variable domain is KAGVTQTPRYLIKTRGQQVTLSCSPISGHRSVSWYQQTPGQGLQFLFEYFSETQRNKGNFPGRFSGRQFSNSRSEMNVSTLELGDSALYLCASSLYPGRGYEQYFGPGTRLTVT.

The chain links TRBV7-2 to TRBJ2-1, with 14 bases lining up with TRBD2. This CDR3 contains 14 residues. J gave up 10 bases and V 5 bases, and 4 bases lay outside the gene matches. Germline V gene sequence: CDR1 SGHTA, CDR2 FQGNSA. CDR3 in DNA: TGTGCCAGCAGCATAGGACTAGCGGGAGGAGAGCAGTTCTTC. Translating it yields CASSIGLAGGEQFF.

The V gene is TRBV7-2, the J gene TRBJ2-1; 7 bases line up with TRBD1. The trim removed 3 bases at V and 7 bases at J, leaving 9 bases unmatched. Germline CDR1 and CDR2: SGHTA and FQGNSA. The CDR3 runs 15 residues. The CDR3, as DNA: TGTGCCAGCAGCTTGACAGGGAGAGGGTGGAATGAGCAGTTCTTC. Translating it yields CASSLTGRGWNEQFF.

CDR3 loop: CASSPTGGTEQYF. The DNA for the CDR3 is TGTGCCAGCAGCCCGACAGGGGGGACCGAGCAGTACTTC. The rearrangement uses TRBV3-1 and TRBJ2-7; 9 nucleotides match TRBD1. CDR1 LGHDT and CDR2 YNNKEL come from the germline V gene (reference sequence). V trimming: 4 bases; J trimming: 6 bases; junction bases outside the gene matches: 4. This CDR3 comprises 13 residues.

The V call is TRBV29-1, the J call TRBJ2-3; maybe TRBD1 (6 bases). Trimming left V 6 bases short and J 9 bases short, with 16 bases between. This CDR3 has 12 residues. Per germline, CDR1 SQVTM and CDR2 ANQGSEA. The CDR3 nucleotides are TGCAGCGTAAGGGACACCCCCAGAACGCAGTATTTT. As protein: CSVRDTPRTQYF.

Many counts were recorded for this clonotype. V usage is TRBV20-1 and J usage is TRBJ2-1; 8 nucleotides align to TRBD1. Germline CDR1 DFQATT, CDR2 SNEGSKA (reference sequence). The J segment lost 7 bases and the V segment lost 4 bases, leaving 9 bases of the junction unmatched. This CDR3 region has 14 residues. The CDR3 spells CSANPGQVENEQFF. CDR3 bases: TGCAGTGCTAACCCGGGACAGGTAGAGAATGAGCAGTTCTTC.

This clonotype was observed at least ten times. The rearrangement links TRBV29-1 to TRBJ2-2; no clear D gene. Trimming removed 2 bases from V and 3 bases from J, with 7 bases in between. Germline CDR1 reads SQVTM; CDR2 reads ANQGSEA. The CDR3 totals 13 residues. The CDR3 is CSVELTDTGELFF. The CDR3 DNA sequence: TGCAGCGTTGAATTAACAGACACCGGGGAGCTGTTTTTT.

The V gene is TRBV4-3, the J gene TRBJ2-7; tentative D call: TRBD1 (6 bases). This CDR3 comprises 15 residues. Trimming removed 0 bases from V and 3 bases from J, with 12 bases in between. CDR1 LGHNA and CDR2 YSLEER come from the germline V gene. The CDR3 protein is CASSQERDIGYEQYF. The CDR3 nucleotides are TGCGCCAGCAGCCAAGAAAGGGACATCGGCTACGAGCAGTACTTC.

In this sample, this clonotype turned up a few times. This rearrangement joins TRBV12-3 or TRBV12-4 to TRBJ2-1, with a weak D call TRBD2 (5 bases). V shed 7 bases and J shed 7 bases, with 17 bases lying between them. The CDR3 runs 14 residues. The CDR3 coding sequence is TGTGCCAGCACCGATCCCGGACGGAGGAATGAGCAGTTCTTC. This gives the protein CASTDPGRRNEQFF.

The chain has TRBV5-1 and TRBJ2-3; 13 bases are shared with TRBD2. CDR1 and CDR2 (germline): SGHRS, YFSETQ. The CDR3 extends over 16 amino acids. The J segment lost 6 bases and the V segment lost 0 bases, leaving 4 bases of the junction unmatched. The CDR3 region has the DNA TGCGCCAGCAGCTTGGCCAAGACTAGCGGGGGGGATACGCAGTATTTT. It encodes CASSLAKTSGGDTQYF.

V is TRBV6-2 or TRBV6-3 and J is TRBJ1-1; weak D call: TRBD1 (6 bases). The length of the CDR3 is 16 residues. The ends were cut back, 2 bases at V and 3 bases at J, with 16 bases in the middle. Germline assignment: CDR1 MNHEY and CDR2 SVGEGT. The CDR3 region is CASSYPLGGGDTEAFF. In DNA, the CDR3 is TGTGCCAGCAGTTACCCCCTAGGGGGAGGGGACACTGAAGCTTTCTTT.

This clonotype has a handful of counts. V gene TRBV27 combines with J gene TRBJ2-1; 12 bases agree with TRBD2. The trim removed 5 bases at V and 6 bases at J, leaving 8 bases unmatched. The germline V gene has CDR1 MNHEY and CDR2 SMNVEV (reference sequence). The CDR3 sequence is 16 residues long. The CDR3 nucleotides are TGTGCCAGCAGTGATCTAGCGGGGGGGATGCGCAATGAGCAGTTCTTC. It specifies CASSDLAGGMRNEQFF.

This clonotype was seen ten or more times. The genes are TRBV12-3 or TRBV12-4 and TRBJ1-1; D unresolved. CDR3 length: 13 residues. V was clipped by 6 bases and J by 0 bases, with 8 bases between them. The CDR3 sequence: CASRPVLNTEAFF. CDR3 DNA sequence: TGTGCCAGCAGACCCGTGCTGAACACTGAAGCTTTCTTT.

CDR3 sequence: CASSLGSGGPNEKLFF. CDR3 in DNA: TGCGCCAGCAGCTTGGGGTCCGGGGGGCCTAATGAAAAACTGTTTTTT. This chain links TRBV5-1 with TRBJ1-4; TRBD1 might be the D (6 bases). The CDR3 runs 16 residues. Trimming left V 0 bases short and J 3 bases short, with 12 bases between. The germline V gene has CDR1 SGHRS and CDR2 YFSETQ.

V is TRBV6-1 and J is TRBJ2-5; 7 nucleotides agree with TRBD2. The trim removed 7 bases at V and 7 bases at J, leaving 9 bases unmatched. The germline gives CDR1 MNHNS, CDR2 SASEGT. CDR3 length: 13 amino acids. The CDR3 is CASTAGTGGTQYF. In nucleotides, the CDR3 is TGTGCCAGCACCGCCGGGACGGGAGGGACCCAGTACTTC.

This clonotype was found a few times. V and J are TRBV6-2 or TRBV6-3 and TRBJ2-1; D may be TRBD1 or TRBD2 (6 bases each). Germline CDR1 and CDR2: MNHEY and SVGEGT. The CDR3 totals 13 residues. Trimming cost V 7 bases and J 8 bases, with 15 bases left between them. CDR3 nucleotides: TGTGCCAGCACCGATTCCGGGGGCGATGAGCAGTTCTTC. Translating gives CASTDSGGDEQFF.

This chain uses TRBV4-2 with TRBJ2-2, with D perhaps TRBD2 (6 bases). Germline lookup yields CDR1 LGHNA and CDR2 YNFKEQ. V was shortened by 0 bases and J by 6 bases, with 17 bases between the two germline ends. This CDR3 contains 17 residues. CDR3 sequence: CASSQEFLAIRPGELFF. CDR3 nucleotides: TGTGCCAGCAGCCAAGAGTTCCTAGCGATCAGGCCCGGGGAGCTGTTTTTT.

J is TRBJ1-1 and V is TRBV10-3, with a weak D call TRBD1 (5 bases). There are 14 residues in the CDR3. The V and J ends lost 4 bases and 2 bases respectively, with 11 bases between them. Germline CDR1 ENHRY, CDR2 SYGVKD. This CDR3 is CAISVGRENTEAFF. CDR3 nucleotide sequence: TGTGCCATCAGTGTGGGCAGGGAAAACACTGAAGCTTTCTTT.

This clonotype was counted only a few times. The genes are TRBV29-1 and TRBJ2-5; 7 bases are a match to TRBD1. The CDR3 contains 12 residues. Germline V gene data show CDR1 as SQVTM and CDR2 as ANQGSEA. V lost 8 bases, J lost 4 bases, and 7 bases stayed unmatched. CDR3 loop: CSHDREGETQYF. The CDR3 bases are TGCAGCCACGACAGGGAAGGAGAGACCCAGTACTTC. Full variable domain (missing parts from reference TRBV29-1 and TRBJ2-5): SAVISQKPSRDICQRGTSLTIQCQVDSQVTMMFWYRQQPGQSLTLIATANQGSEATYESGFVIDKFPISRPNLTFSTLTVSNMSPEDSSIYLCSHDREGETQYFGPGTRLLVL.

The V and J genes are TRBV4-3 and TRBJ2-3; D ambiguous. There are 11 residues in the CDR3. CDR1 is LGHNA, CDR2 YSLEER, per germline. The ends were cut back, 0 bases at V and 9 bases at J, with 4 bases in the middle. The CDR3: CASSQDATQYF. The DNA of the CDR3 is TGCGCCAGCAGCCAAGATGCCACGCAGTATTTT.

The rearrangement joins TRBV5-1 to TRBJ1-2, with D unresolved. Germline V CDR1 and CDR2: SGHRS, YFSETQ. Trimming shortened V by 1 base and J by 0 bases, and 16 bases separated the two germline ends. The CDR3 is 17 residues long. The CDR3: CASSLMGPAEANYGYTF. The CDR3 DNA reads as TGCGCCAGCAGCTTGATGGGTCCCGCCGAAGCTAACTATGGCTACACCTTC.

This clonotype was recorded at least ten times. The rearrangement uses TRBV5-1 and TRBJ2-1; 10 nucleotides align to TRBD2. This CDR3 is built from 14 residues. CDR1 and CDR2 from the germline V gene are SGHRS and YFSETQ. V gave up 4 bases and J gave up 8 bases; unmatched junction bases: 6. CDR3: CASSPPSGSDEQFF. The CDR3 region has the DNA TGCGCCAGCAGCCCCCCTAGCGGGAGCGATGAGCAGTTCTTC.

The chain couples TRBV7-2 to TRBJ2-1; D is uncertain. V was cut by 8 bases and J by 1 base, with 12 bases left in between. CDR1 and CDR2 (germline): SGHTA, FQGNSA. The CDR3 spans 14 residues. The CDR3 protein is CASQRDTSYNEQFF. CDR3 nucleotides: TGTGCCAGCCAGAGAGACACATCCTACAATGAGCAGTTCTTC.

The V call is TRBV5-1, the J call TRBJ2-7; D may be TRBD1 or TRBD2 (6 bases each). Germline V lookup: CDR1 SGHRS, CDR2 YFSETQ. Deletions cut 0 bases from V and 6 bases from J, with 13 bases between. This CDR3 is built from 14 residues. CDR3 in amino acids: CASSLEVGGGEQYF. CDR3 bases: TGCGCCAGCAGCTTGGAGGTTGGAGGGGGCGAGCAGTACTTC.

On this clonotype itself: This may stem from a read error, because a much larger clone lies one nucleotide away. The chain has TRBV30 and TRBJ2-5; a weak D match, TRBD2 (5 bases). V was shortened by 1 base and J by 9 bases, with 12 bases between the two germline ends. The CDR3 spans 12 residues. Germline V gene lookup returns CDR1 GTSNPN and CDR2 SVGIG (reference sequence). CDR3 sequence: CAWSGRGRAQYF. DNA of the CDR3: TGTGCCTGGAGTGGTCGGGGAAGGGCCCAGTACTTC. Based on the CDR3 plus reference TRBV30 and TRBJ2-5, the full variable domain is SQTIHQWPATLVQPVGSPLSLECTVEGTSNPNLYWYRQAAGRGLQLLFYSVGIGQISSEVPQNLSASRPQDRQFILSSKKLLLSDSGFYLCAWSGRGRAQYFGPGTRLLVL.

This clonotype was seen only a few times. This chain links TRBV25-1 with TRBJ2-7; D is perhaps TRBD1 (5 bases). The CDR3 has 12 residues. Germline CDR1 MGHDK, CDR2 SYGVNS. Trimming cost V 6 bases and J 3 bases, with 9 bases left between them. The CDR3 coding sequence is TGTGCCAGCAGGGGGCAGCTCTACGAGCAGTACTTC. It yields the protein CASRGQLYEQYF.

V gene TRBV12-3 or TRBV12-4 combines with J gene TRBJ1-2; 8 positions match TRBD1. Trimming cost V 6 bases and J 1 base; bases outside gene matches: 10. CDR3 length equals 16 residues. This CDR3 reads CASRGSRDRINYGYTF. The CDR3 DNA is TGTGCCAGCAGGGGATCACGGGACAGGATTAACTATGGCTACACCTTC.

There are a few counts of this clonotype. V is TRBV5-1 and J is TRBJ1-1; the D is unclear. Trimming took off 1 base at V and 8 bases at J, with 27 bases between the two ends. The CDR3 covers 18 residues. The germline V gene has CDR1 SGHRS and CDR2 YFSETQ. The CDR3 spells CASSLPSSPVDRPLEAFF. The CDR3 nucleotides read TGCGCCAGCAGCTTGCCCTCCTCCCCCGTTGACCGGCCACTCGAAGCTTTCTTT.